This T cell receptor (beta chain) was identified during a study of shared clonotypes between healthy human individuals. Findings and limits, study-wide: Generation of non-shared clonotypes was less probable than generation of clonotypes shared by all four donors.

Looked up from germline, CDR1 is MDHEN and CDR2 is SYDVKM. This CDR3 spans 13 amino acids. V was clipped by 1 base and J by 6 bases, with 8 bases between them. Naive-designated CD8 cells lacked CD45RO, were positively enriched for CCR7, and omitted terminally differentiated effector memory CD45RA+ cells. The donors, healthy adults who were HIV-negative, had experienced no recent acute infections or vaccinations. The method was immunoSEQ multiplex PCR; TCRdb's version includes in-frame clones alone and lacks a portion of them. The sample consists of a few million clones, over 85% of them appearing once. To note about this clone: What it binds is not known.

The chain couples TRBV28 to TRBJ2-3; D call uncertain. This TCR came from a man between 18 and 29 years old in good health. Some clones in this sample may be carry-over from other donors' samples. The sequenced sample was naive CD8+ T cells from PBMCs. CDR3 sequence: CASSLYTDDTQYF. The CDR3 DNA sequence: TGTGCCAGCAGTTTATACACCGACGATACGCAGTATTTT.